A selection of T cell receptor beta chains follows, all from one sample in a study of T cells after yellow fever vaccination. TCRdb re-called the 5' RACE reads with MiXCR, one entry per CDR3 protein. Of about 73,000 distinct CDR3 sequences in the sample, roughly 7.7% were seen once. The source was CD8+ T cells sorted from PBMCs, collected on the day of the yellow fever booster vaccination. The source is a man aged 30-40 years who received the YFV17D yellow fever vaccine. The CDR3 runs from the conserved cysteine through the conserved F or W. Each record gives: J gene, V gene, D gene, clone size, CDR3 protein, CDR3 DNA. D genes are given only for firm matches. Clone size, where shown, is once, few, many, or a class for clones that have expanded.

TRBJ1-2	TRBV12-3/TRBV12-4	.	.	CASSRTGNYGYTF	TGTGCCAGCAGCAGAACAGGAAACTATGGCTACACCTTC
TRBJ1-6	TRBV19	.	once	CASWGLGGSPLHF	TGTGCCTCCTGGGGCCTTGGGGGTTCACCCCTCCACTTT
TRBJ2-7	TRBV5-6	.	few	CASSVDTHYEQYF	TGTGCCAGCAGCGTGGACACACACTACGAGCAGTACTTC
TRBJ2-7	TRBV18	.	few	CASSPEGRGSYEQYF	TGTGCCAGCTCACCAGAAGGACGCGGTTCCTACGAGCAGTACTTC
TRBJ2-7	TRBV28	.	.	CASSLLNRDEQYF	TGTGCCAGCAGTTTATTGAACAGGGACGAGCAGTACTTC
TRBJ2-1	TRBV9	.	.	CASNPGGYNEQFF	TGTGCCAGCAACCCCGGAGGCTACAATGAGCAGTTCTTC
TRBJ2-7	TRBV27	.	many	CASGKTPPYEQYF	TGTGCCAGCGGAAAGACCCCCCCATACGAGCAGTACTTC
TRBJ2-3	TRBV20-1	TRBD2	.	CSAAPLAGDGNTQYF	TGCAGTGCTGCCCCTCTAGCGGGAGATGGAAATACGCAGTATTTT
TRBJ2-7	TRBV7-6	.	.	CASSLEWGTSFEQYF	TGTGCCAGCAGCTTAGAGTGGGGGACATCTTTCGAGCAGTACTTC
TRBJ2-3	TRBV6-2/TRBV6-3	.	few	CASSYSGHPTDTQYF	TGTGCCAGCAGTTACTCGGGGCACCCCACAGATACGCAGTATTTT
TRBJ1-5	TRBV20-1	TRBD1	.	CTETGYSNQPQHF	TGCACAGAGACAGGGTATAGCAATCAGCCCCAGCATTTT
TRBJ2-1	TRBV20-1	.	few	CSASWTLLGNEQFF	TGCAGTGCCTCCTGGACTCTCCTAGGTAATGAGCAGTTCTTC
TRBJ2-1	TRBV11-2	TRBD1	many	CASSSYDRGSNNEQFF	TGTGCCAGCAGCTCTTACGACAGGGGCAGCAACAATGAGCAGTTCTTC
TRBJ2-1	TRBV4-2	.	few	CASSQDNEQFF	TGTGCCAGCAGCCAAGACAATGAGCAGTTCTTC
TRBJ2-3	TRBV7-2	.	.	CASSLPLSFRDTQYF	TGTGCCAGCAGCTTACCGCTCAGTTTTCGGGATACGCAGTATTTT
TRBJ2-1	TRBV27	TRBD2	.	CASSLSGTQGLAVYNEQFF	TGTGCCAGCAGTTTATCCGGGACTCAGGGACTAGCGGTTTACAATGAGCAGTTCTTC
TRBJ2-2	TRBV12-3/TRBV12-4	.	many	CASSLAGGTGELFF	TGTGCCAGCAGTTTAGCGGGAGGCACCGGGGAGCTGTTTTTT
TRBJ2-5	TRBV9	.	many	CASSVVPEEETQYF	TGTGCCAGCAGCGTAGTTCCGGAAGAAGAGACCCAGTACTTC
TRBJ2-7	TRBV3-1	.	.	CASSQEKAGVDYEQYF	TGTGCCAGCAGCCAAGAAAAGGCAGGGGTCGACTACGAGCAGTACTTC
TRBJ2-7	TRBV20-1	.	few	CSARGGYSSYEQYF	TGCAGTGCTAGAGGCGGGTACAGCTCCTACGAGCAGTACTTC
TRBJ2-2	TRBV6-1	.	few	CASREEGDSPNTGELFF	TGTGCCAGCAGAGAGGAGGGGGACAGTCCGAACACCGGGGAGCTGTTTTTT
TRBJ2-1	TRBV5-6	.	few	CASSLAVGAAYNEQFF	TGTGCCAGCAGCTTGGCGGTAGGGGCCGCTTACAATGAGCAGTTCTTC
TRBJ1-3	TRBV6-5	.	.	CASKGHGNTIYF	TGTGCCAGCAAAGGGCACGGAAACACCATATATTTT
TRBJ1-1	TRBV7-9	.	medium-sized	CASSTRSQSFEAFF	TGTGCCAGCAGCACAAGATCCCAATCATTTGAAGCTTTCTTT
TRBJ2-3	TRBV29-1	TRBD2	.	CSLVWASGRVGSTDTQYF	TGCAGCCTGGTTTGGGCTAGCGGGAGGGTTGGAAGCACAGATACGCAGTATTTT
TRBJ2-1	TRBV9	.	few	CASSVDTGSYNEQFF	TGTGCCAGCAGCGTAGACACGGGTTCCTACAATGAGCAGTTCTTC
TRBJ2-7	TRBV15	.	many	CAIRDVSSYEQYF	TGTGCCATAAGGGACGTTAGCTCCTACGAGCAGTACTTC
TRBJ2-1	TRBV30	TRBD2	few	CAWNLVGGSNEQFF	TGTGCCTGGAACTTAGTCGGGGGGAGCAATGAGCAGTTCTTC
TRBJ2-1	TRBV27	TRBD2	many	CASSLGTTYNEQFF	TGTGCCAGCAGTTTGGGGACTACTTACAATGAGCAGTTCTTC
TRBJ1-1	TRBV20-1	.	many	CSARGVSTEAFF	TGCAGTGCTAGAGGGGTCTCCACTGAAGCTTTCTTT
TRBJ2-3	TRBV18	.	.	CASSPSPGVGTDTQYF	TGTGCCAGCTCACCATCTCCGGGAGTTGGCACAGATACGCAGTATTTT
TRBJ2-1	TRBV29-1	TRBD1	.	CSVPRTGNSYNEQFF	TGCAGCGTTCCAAGGACAGGGAACTCCTACAATGAGCAGTTCTTC
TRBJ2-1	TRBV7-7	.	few	CASSLDGDTYNEQFF	TGTGCTAGCAGCTTAGACGGGGACACCTACAATGAGCAGTTCTTC
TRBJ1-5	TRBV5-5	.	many	CASSLSGAGNQPQHF	TGTGCCAGCAGCTTGTCCGGAGCGGGCAATCAGCCCCAGCATTTT
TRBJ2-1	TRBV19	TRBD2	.	CASGLAGGGSSYNEQFF	TGTGCTTCGGGACTAGCGGGAGGAGGGAGCTCCTACAATGAGCAGTTCTTC
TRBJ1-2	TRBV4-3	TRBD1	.	CASSQASGGVYGYTF	TGCGCCAGCAGCCAAGCGTCAGGGGGCGTCTATGGCTACACCTTC
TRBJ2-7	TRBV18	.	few	CASSPGTPNEQYF	TGTGCCAGCTCACCCGGGACCCCCAACGAGCAGTACTTC
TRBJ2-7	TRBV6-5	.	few	CASSYVGEIYEQYF	TGTGCCAGCAGTTACGTCGGGGAAATCTACGAGCAGTACTTC
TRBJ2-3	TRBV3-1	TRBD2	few	CASSQDLTSGRVGGTDTQYF	TGTGCCAGCAGCCAAGACCTAACTAGCGGGAGGGTTGGAGGCACAGATACGCAGTATTTT
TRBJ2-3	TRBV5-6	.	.	CASSLERLGMGTDTQYF	TGTGCCAGCAGCTTGGAACGCCTCGGGATGGGCACAGATACGCAGTATTTT
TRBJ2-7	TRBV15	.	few	CATQREGAYEQYF	TGTGCCACCCAGCGCGAGGGGGCCTACGAGCAGTACTTC
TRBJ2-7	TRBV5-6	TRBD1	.	CASSHRDRDSYEQYF	TGTGCCAGCAGTCACCGGGACAGGGACTCCTACGAGCAGTACTTC
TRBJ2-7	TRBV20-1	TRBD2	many	CSATSGSSYEQYF	TGCAGTGCTACTAGCGGGAGCTCGTACGAGCAGTACTTC
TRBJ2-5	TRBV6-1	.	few	CASSEPLASQETQYF	TGTGCCAGCAGTGAACCCCTCGCCAGCCAAGAGACCCAGTACTTC
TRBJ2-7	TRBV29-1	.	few	CSVSTETSYEQYF	TGCAGCGTTTCGACAGAGACCTCCTACGAGCAGTACTTC
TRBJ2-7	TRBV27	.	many	CASSLSGVAYEQYF	TGTGCCAGCAGTTTATCCGGAGTAGCCTACGAGCAGTACTTC
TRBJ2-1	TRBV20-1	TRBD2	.	CSPLAGGDNEQFF	TGCAGTCCTCTAGCGGGAGGAGACAATGAGCAGTTCTTC
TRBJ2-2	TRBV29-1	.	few	CSVEDGTGELFF	TGCAGCGTTGAGGACGGGACCGGGGAGCTGTTTTTT
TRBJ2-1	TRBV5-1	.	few	CASSLASEQFF	TGCGCCAGCAGCTTAGCAAGTGAGCAGTTCTTC
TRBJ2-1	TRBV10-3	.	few	CAISETRNEQFF	TGTGCCATCAGTGAGACCCGAAATGAGCAGTTCTTC
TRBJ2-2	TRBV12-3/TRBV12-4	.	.	CASSFTRTVELFF	TGTGCCAGCAGTTTCACCCGAACCGTGGAGCTGTTTTTT
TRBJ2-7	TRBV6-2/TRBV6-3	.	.	CASSDHEEQYF	TGTGCCAGCAGTGACCATGAGGAGCAGTACTTC
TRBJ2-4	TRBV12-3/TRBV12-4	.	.	CASSLTGINIQYF	TGTGCCAGCAGTTTGACTGGGATAAACATTCAGTACTTC
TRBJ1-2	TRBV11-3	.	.	CANLTANYGYTF	TGTGCCAACTTGACAGCTAACTATGGCTACACCTTC
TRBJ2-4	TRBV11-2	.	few	CASSAGVFQYF	TGTGCCAGCAGCGCGGGTGTTTTTCAGTACTTC
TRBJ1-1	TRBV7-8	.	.	CASSVDRELGGTEAFF	TGTGCCAGCAGCGTCGACAGAGAGCTAGGAGGCACTGAAGCTTTCTTT
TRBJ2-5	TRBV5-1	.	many	CASSLVPGGGETQYF	TGCGCCAGCAGCTTGGTCCCCGGGGGCGGAGAGACCCAGTACTTC